Following are 10 T cell receptor beta chains from one sample sequenced in a study of T cell repertoires in cytomegalovirus infection. Using its own MiXCR run on the reads, TCRdb lists one record per CDR3 protein. The sample lists 200,000 to 250,000 distinct CDR3 sequences, roughly 22% occurring once. Specimen: CD8+ T cells from PBMCs. The receptors here all came from a human donor in good health (CMV status not recorded). Some clones in this sample may be carry-over from other donors' samples.

This clonotype was picked up one time. V is TRBV19 and J is TRBJ2-2; D remains ambiguous. Per germline, CDR1 LNHDA and CDR2 SQIVND (reference sequence). CDR3 size: 10 residues. V lost 7 bases, J lost 7 bases, and 4 bases lay in between. The CDR3 protein is CASKGGELFF. CDR3 nucleotides: TGTGCCAGTAAAGGCGGGGAGCTGTTTTTT.

This clonotype came up many times. The rearrangement links TRBV7-3 to TRBJ2-1; 8 bases fit TRBD2. This CDR3 contains 14 residues. After removal of 3 bases from V and 7 bases from J, the junction contained 5 bases not matched to a gene. The germline V gene has CDR1 SGHTA and CDR2 FQGTGA. CDR3 nucleotides: TGTGCCAGCAGCTTCGGCGGGGGGTTGAATGAGCAGTTCTTC. Translating it yields CASSFGGGLNEQFF. The variable domain in full, with the rest retrieved from reference TRBV7-3 and TRBJ2-1, is GAGVSQTPSNKVTEKGKYVELRCDPISGHTALYWYRQSLGQGPEFLIYFQGTGAADDSGLPNDRFFAVRPEGSVSTLKIQRTERGDSAVYLCASSFGGGLNEQFFGPGTRLTVL.

V gene TRBV9 combines with J gene TRBJ1-2; D gene ambiguous. The germline V gene has CDR1 SGDLS and CDR2 YYNGEE. V lost 0 bases and J lost 5, with 11 bases in between. The CDR3 runs 14 residues. The CDR3 loop is CASSVDVDGYGYTF. The CDR3 bases are TGTGCCAGCAGCGTAGATGTGGACGGGTATGGCTACACCTTC. The variable domain in full, completed from reference TRBV9 and TRBJ1-2, reads DSGVTQTPKHLITATGQRVTLRCSPRSGDLSVYWYQQSLDQGLQFLIQYYNGEERAKGNILERFSAQQFPDLHSELNLSSLELGDSALYFCASSVDVDGYGYTFGSGTRLTVV.

J is TRBJ1-2 and V is TRBV7-9, with D perhaps matching TRBD1 (5 bases). Trimming took 1 base from V and 11 from J, leaving 11 bases between them. The CDR3 runs 12 residues. Germline-derived CDR1 and CDR2 are SEHNR and FQNEAQ (reference sequence). The CDR3 here is CASSLETGPYTF. In DNA form, the CDR3 reads TGTGCCAGCAGCTTAGAAACAGGACCTTACACCTTC. Combining the CDR3 with reference TRBV7-9 and TRBJ1-2 gives the whole variable domain DTGVSQNPRHKITKRGQNVTFRCDPISEHNRLYWYRQTLGQGPEFLTYFQNEAQLEKSRLLSDRFSAERPKGSFSTLEIQRTEQGDSAMYLCASSLETGPYTFGSGTRLTVV.

The CDR3 region has the DNA TGTGCCAGCAGCCAAGAACTAGCGGGGGGTGAGACCCAGTACTTC. Translating it yields CASSQELAGGETQYF. V gene TRBV4-2 combines with J gene TRBJ2-5, with TRBD2 identical over 12 bases. From germline, CDR1 is LGHNA and CDR2 YNFKEQ. J gave up 5 bases and V 0 bases, and 1 base lay outside the gene matches. This CDR3 is built from 15 residues.

This clonotype was seen more than once but under ten times. This rearrangement joins TRBV2 to TRBJ1-5, with TRBD1 identical over 7 bases. Germline CDR1 reads SNHLY; CDR2 reads FYNNEI. The trim removed 6 bases at V and 2 bases at J, leaving 10 bases unmatched. This CDR3 spans 16 amino acids. In DNA form, the CDR3 reads TGTGCCAGCAGGCCGCCGACAGGGTTGGGCAATCAGCCCCAGCATTTT. This encodes CASRPPTGLGNQPQHF.

This clonotype was observed many times. The J gene is TRBJ2-3, the V gene TRBV15, with 13 bases lining up with TRBD2. J was trimmed by 5 bases and V by 0 bases; bases with no gene match: 17. The CDR3 sequence is 21 residues long. Germline CDR1 LNHNV, CDR2 YYDKDF (reference sequence). The CDR3 loop is CATSRDLGTSGATDRGDTQYF. The CDR3 DNA is TGTGCCACCAGCAGAGATTTGGGGACTAGCGGGGCTACCGATCGAGGAGATACGCAGTATTTT.

Ten or more counts support this clonotype. This chain connects TRBV28 to TRBJ2-7; TRBD1 is a possible D gene (5 bases). Trimming left V 6 bases short and J 3 bases short, with 15 bases between. The germline V gene encodes CDR1 MDHEN and CDR2 SYDVKM. There are 14 residues in the CDR3. The DNA for the CDR3 is TGTGCCAGCAGGGACGAACAGGAAATCTACGAGCAGTACTTC. This translates into CASRDEQEIYEQYF.

The chain couples TRBV20-1 to TRBJ2-7; TRBD1 matches at 7 bases. Germline V gives CDR1 DFQATT, CDR2 SNEGSKA (reference sequence). The CDR3 consists of 14 residues. J gave up 6 bases and V 0 bases, and 8 bases lay outside the gene matches. The CDR3 region is CSARDHQGVFEQYF. The CDR3 DNA reads as TGCAGTGCTAGAGATCACCAGGGGGTTTTCGAGCAGTACTTC.

This sequence joins TRBV7-9 and TRBJ2-2; 8 nucleotides match TRBD1. V gave up 3 bases and J gave up 4 bases; unmatched junction bases: 4. The CDR3 has 15 amino acids. Looked up from germline, CDR1 is SEHNR and CDR2 is FQNEAQ (reference sequence). The CDR3 coding sequence is TGTGCCAGCAGCTTCCGACAGGGGATCACCGGGGAGCTGTTTTTT. Translation: CASSFRQGITGELFF.